Listed here is a single TCR beta chain. Its specificity is unknown. Other DNA variants within this sample encode the same CDR3. The sample is drawn from a study of T cell responses to AZD1222 COVID-19 vaccine. TCRdb's table, derived via immunoSEQ multiplex PCR, lists solely in-frame clones and lacks some. The sample records about 110,000 clones, about nine tenths being singletons. Study-wide points: Repertoire samples came only from after the peak T cell response.

The CDR3 sequence is 14 residues long. The germline V gene encodes CDR1 SGHTA and CDR2 FQGNSA. The V gene lost 1 base and the J gene lost 0 bases, with 5 bases spanning the gap. This specimen consisted of peripheral blood, obtained on day 0 of AZD1222 vaccination. The chain uses TRBV7-2 and TRBJ2-3; D gene uncertain. This TCR was recovered from an adult in good health. DNA for the CDR3: TGTGCCAGCAGCTTAGGGGCTAGCACAGATACGCAGTATTTT. As protein: CASSLGASTDTQYF.